This T cell receptor (beta chain) emerged from a study of CD8 T cells in ankylosing spondylitis. General study points: A TCR beta motif made of fewer than ten highly homologous variants seemed typical of ankylosing spondylitis blood.

A word on this clonotype: Its antigen is still unknown.

TCRdb analysed the 5' RACE reads with MiXCR anew, one entry per CDR3 protein. The sample lists approximately 540,000 distinct CDR3 sequences, about 12% occurring once. Germline V gene sequence: CDR1 SGHTS, CDR2 YDEGEE. V lost 1 base and J lost 8, with 21 bases in between. The CDR3 spans 16 residues. The chain recombines TRBV5-8 with TRBJ1-2; D is ambiguous. The sample consisted of blood, either unsorted or a sorted T cell fraction (not recorded which). The origin of this receptor is a male donor with ankylosing spondylitis. The CDR3 region is CASSLPGPRKTSGYTF. The CDR3 region has the DNA TGTGCCAGCAGCTTGCCCGGGCCCCGAAAAACGTCGGGCTACACCTTC.